The rows below give T cell receptor beta chains drawn from one sample of a study of blood T cell repertoires in COVID-19. Generated by immunoSEQ multiplex PCR, the TCRdb table keeps only in-frame clones and is missing some. The repertoire holds under 200,000 clones, with approximately 85% as singletons. Sequencing was done on a sample of peripheral blood. These receptors were taken from a woman aged 80 or over with acute or convalescent COVID-19. CDR3s include the opening cysteine and the closing phenylalanine or tryptophan. The D gene is left open where the match is weak. Clone size appears in some rows only: once, few, many, or a class for an expanded clone.

.,TRBV7-2,.,TRBJ2-2,TGTGCCAGCAGCTTAGATGGGGCTACGAACACCGGGGAGCTGTTTTTT,CASSLDGATNTGELFF
.,TRBV14,.,TRBJ2-3,TGTGCCAGCAGCCCCTATCGCGGCGCTAGCACAGATACGCAGTATTTT,CASSPYRGASTDTQYF
.,TRBV9,.,TRBJ1-3,TGTGCCAGCAGCGTAGGGGCCTTCGGAAACACCATATATTTT,CASSVGAFGNTIYF
TRBD2,TRBV11-2,.,TRBJ2-1,TGTGCCAGCAGCCAAACGACTAGCGGGAGAACGAATGAGCAGTTCTTC,CASSQTTSGRTNEQFF
.,TRBV6-5,.,TRBJ1-5,TGTGCCAGCAGTTACGCCGGGGATCAGCCCCAGCATTTT,CASSYAGDQPQHF
TRBD1,TRBV6-5,.,TRBJ1-2,TGTGCCAGCAGGATGACAGGGGACGGCTACACCTTC,CASRMTGDGYTF
TRBD1,TRBV5-5,.,TRBJ2-7,TGTGCCAGCAGCGACGCCGGCTGGGACAGGGGCCGATTGTACTTC,CASSDAGWDRGRLYF
TRBD1,TRBV7-2,.,TRBJ2-4,TGTGCCAGCAGCTTAGGGGCCGGGACAGGGCAAAACATTCAGTACTTC,CASSLGAGTGQNIQYF
.,TRBV21-1,.,TRBJ1-5,TGTGCCAGCAGCCCCCACGGACAGGGGAGCAATCAGCCCCAGCATTTT,CASSPHGQGSNQPQHF
TRBD1,TRBV15,.,TRBJ2-6,TGTGCCACCAGCAGGGACAGGGGGACTGGGGCCAACGTCCTGACTTTC,CATSRDRGTGANVLTF
TRBD1,TRBV12-5,.,TRBJ1-3,TGTGCTAGTGGTTTCGGACAGGGGGCCACCGGTGAAGGAAACACCATATATTTT,CASGFGQGATGEGNTIYF
TRBD1,TRBV6-2/TRBV6-3,.,TRBJ1-2,TGTGCCAGCAGTTACTCGAGACAGGGAGCTGGCTACACCTTC,CASSYSRQGAGYTF
TRBD1,TRBV15,.,TRBJ1-6,TGTGCCACCAGCAGATCGGGGACAGGGAGTTCACCCCTCCACTTT,CATSRSGTGSSPLHF
.,TRBV30,.,TRBJ1-5,TGTGCCTGGAGTGTGGGGGGTGATCAGCCCCAGCATTTT,CAWSVGGDQPQHF
TRBD1,TRBV6-4,few,TRBJ1-6,TGTGCCAGCAGTCTGGAACAGGGGAATAATTCACCCCTCCACTTT,CASSLEQGNNSPLHF
.,TRBV11-3,.,TRBJ2-2,TGTGCCAGCAGCTTAGCGGCGGCTTCGGCCGGGGAGCTGTTTTTT,CASSLAAASAGELFF
TRBD1,TRBV27,.,TRBJ2-7,TGTGCCAGCAGTAGACAGGGGAAAATTTACGAGCAGTACTTC,CASSRQGKIYEQYF
TRBD2,TRBV5-1,.,TRBJ2-1,TGCGCCAGCGGGAGCGGGAGCTCCTACAATGAGCAGTTCTTC,CASGSGSSYNEQFF
.,TRBV5-8,.,TRBJ1-3,TGTGCCAGCAGCTTGGCAGGGAACTCTGGAAACACCATATATTTT,CASSLAGNSGNTIYF
.,TRBV27,.,TRBJ1-5,TGTGCCAGCAGTTTCCGAAGGAGAATGGATCAGCCCCAGCATTTT,CASSFRRRMDQPQHF
.,TRBV14,few,TRBJ2-7,TGTGCCAGCAGCCTCCGGTATGCTTCCTACGAGCAGTACTTC,CASSLRYASYEQYF
.,TRBV18,.,TRBJ1-2,TGTGCCAGCTCACCTTTCGTAGACAGGAGCTATGGCTACACCTTC,CASSPFVDRSYGYTF
TRBD1,TRBV5-4,.,TRBJ2-1,TGTGCCAGCAGCTTGCCAGGGGGCTCCTACAATGAGCAGTTCTTC,CASSLPGGSYNEQFF
.,TRBV5-5,.,TRBJ2-3,TGTGCCAGCAGCTTGGGGGGAGCAGATACGCAGTATTTT,CASSLGGADTQYF
TRBD2,TRBV7-6,.,TRBJ2-1,TGTGCCAGCAGCTCCGGATTAGCGGGACTTGAGCAGTTCTTC,CASSSGLAGLEQFF
.,TRBV3-1/TRBV3-2,.,TRBJ2-7,TGTGCCAGCAGCCAATTAGCCTACGAGCAGTACTTC,CASSQLAYEQYF
.,TRBV18,once,TRBJ1-1,TGTGCCAGCTCACCTTCGACTGAAGCTTTCTTT,CASSPSTEAFF
.,TRBV27,.,TRBJ1-6,TGTGCCAGCAGTTTCAGGGGCAGTTCCTATAATTCACCCCTCCACTTT,CASSFRGSSYNSPLHF
.,TRBV7-2,.,TRBJ2-7,TGTGCCAGCCGCTCCCGGGACAAAGCCTACGAGCAGTACTTC,CASRSRDKAYEQYF
.,TRBV7-9,.,TRBJ1-1,TGTGCCAGCAGTCCAACGAGGGCACTCATGAACACTGAAGCTTTCTTT,CASSPTRALMNTEAFF
.,TRBV9,.,TRBJ1-3,TGTGCCAGCAGCGTAGCTCCAGGGTTGGCTGGAAACACCATATATTTT,CASSVAPGLAGNTIYF
.,TRBV6-1,.,TRBJ2-7,TGTGCCAGCAGTGAAGTAGGCCAGGTCTCCTACGAGCAGTACTTC,CASSEVGQVSYEQYF
TRBD2,TRBV20-1,once,TRBJ2-7,TGCAGTGCTAGTAGGCCTAGCGGGGGTTCATACGAGCAGTACTTC,CSASRPSGGSYEQYF
TRBD2,TRBV5-1,few,TRBJ2-2,TGCGCCAGCAGCGGGGGACTAGCGGGAGTCGGGGAGCTGTTTTTT,CASSGGLAGVGELFF
TRBD1,TRBV27,.,TRBJ2-7,TGTGCCAGCAGTGCCACCGGGACAGGGATCTACGAGCAGTACTTC,CASSATGTGIYEQYF
TRBD2,TRBV4-1,.,TRBJ2-5,TGCGCCAGCAGTCGACTTAGGACTAGCGAGTCCAAAGAGACCCAGTACTTC,CASSRLRTSESKETQYF
.,TRBV5-4,once,TRBJ2-7,TGTGCCAGCAGCTGGAGACAGGACCACGAGCAGTACTTC,CASSWRQDHEQYF
TRBD2,TRBV24-1,.,TRBJ2-3,TGTGCCACCAGTCGACCCGGGACTAGCGGGACACAACGGGAAGATACGCAGTATTTT,CATSRPGTSGTQREDTQYF